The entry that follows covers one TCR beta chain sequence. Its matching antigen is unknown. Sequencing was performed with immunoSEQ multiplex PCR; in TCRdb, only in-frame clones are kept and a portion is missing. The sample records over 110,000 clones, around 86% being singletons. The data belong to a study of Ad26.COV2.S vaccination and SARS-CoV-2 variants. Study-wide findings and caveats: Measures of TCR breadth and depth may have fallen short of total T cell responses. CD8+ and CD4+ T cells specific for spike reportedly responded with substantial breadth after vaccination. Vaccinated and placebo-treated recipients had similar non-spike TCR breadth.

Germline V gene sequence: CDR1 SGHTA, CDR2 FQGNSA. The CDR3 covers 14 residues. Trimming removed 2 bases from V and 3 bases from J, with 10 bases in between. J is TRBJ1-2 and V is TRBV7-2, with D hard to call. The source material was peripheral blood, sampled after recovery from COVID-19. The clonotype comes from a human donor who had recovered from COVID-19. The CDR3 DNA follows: TGTGCCAGCAGCTTAAGGGAGTCTGACTATGGCTACACCTTC. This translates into CASSLRESDYGYTF.